Sequencing of this TCR beta chain was carried out in a study of cytomegalovirus exposure and HLA in healthy donors. Overall study results and limits: Reports indicated that the classifier achieved high specificity and sensitivity in diagnosing cytomegalovirus status. Earlier analysis yielded a pattern in which most TCR beta V segments were productive about 87% or about 30% of the time. Certain indistinguishable V segments, among them TRBV6-2 and TRBV6-3, were excluded.

In the PCR, 60 Vbeta and 13 Jbeta primers were used. The table came from immunoSEQ multiplex PCR; TCRdb's copy has only in-frame clones and leaves some out. The profile shows over 90,000 clones, about 69% of them singletons. Germline V lookup: CDR1 SGDLS, CDR2 YYNGEE. The CDR3 runs to 14 residues. V gave up 0 bases and J gave up 7 bases; unmatched junction bases: 3. Remarks on this clone: Its antigen is unidentified.

The J gene is TRBJ1-2, the V gene TRBV9, with 10 bases that match TRBD1. The sequencing input was PBMCs. This clonotype was obtained from a human donor in good health. In nucleotides, the CDR3 is TGTGCCAGCAGCGTAGGACAGGGGGCTTCTGGCTACACCTTC. Its protein product is CASSVGQGASGYTF.